The T cell receptor beta chain under discussion was sequenced for a study of read filtering for tumor transcriptome and immune sequencing. Study details: Per sample, TCR-region reads ranged about 3.5 to 11 million by IR-seq, roughly 75 to 1273 by RNA-seq.

Molecular barcoded adaptors covering alpha/delta and beta/gamma chains were used on around 400 ng RNA. TCRdb re-called the reads with MiXCR, one entry per CDR3 protein. The table lists more than 100,000 distinct CDR3 sequences, 10% to 15% of them singletons. Overall study results and limits: Sorted CD138-negative bone marrow cells were not purified T cells. IR-seq and RNA-seq agreed better without single-read clonotypes.

At the time of active disease, bone marrow was collected from every patient. This clonotype came up many times. Antigen unknown. The germline V gene encodes CDR1 ENHRY and CDR2 SYGVKD. V was trimmed by 10 bases and J by 2 bases, leaving 11 bases between them. CDR3 length: 12 amino acids. This clonotype originated in a donor at least 40 years old with multiple myeloma. Sequenced input: a population of CD138-negative cells sorted from bone marrow. This rearrangement joins TRBV10-3 to TRBJ2-5; maybe TRBD1 (5 bases). The CDR3 here is CATGDRQETQYF. The CDR3, as DNA: TGTGCCACCGGAGACAGACAAGAGACCCAGTACTTC.